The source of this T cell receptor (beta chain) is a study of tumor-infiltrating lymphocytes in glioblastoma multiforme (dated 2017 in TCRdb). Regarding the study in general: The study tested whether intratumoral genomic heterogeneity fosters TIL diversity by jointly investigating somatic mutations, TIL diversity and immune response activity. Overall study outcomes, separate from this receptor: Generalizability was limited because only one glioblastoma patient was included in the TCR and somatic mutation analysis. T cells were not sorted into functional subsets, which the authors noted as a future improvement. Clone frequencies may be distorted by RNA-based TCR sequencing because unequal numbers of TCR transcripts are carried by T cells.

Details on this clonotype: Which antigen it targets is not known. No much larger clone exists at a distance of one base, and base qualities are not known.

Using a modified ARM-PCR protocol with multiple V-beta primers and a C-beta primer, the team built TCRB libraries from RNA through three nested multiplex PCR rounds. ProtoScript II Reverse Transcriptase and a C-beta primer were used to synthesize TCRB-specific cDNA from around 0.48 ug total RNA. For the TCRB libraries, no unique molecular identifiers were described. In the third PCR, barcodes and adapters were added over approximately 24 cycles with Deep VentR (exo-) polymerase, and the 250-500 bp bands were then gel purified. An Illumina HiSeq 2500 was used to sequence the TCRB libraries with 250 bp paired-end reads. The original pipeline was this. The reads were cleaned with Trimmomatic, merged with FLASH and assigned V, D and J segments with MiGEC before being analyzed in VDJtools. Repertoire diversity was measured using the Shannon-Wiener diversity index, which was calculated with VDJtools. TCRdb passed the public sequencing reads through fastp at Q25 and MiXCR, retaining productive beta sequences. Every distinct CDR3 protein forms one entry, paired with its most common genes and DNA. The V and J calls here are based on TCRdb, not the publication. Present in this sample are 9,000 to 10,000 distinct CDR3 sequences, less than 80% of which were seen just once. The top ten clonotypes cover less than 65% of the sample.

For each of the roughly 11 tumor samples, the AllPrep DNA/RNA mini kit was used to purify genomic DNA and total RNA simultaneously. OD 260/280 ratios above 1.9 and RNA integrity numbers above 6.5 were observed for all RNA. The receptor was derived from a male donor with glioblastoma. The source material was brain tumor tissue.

The base sequence is TGTGCCAGCAGCTCCTGGGACGTCAATGAGCAGTTCTTC. It encodes CASSSWDVNEQFF. The sequence is built from TRBV11-3 and TRBJ2-1; the D gene is tentatively TRBD1 or TRBD2, each matching 5 bases. The germline V gene gives CDR1 as SGHNT and CDR2 as YENEEA. The CDR3 numbers 13 residues from cysteine through phenylalanine. The kept DNA is CDR3 alone, 39 bases in frame from the first base. Trimming removed 4 bases from V and 6 bases from J, leaving 10 bases between the germline ends.